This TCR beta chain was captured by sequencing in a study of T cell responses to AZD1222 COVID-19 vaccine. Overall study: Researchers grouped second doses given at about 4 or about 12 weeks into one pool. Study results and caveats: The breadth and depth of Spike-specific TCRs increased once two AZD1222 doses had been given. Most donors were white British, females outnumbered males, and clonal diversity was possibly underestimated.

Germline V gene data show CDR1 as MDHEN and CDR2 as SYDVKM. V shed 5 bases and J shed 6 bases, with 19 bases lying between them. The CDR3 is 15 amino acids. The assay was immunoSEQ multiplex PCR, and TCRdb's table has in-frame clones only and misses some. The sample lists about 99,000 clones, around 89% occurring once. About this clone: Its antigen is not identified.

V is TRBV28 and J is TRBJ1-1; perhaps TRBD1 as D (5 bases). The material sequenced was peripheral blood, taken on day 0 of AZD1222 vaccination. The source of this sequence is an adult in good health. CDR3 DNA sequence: TGTGCCAGCAGTCTAGCCCCCAGGGTCGAGGCTGAAGCTTTCTTT. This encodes CASSLAPRVEAEAFF.